There are a few counts of the clone carrying this T cell receptor beta chain. Its antigen is not identified. The CDR3 has 12 residues. V lost 2 bases and J 4 bases, leaving 3 bases between the germline ends. From germline, CDR1 is LGHNT and CDR2 FRNRAP. This specimen belongs to a study of T cell repertoires in cytomegalovirus infection. Study as a whole: Evidence of both CMV infection and a matching HLA type came from public TCR beta signatures.

Each CDR3 protein gets one entry after TCRdb re-called the reads with MiXCR. This table has about 700,000 distinct CDR3 sequences, around 31% appearing once. This clonotype was obtained from a human donor in good health (CMV status not recorded). Some clones in this sample may be carry-over from other donors' samples. Sequencing used cultured PBMCs, obtained from culture after CMV antigen stimulation. The chain carries TRBV12-5 and TRBJ2-1; D gene uncertain. CDR3 bases: TGTGCTAGTGGTTTGCGGTACAATGAGCAGTTCTTC. Translated: CASGLRYNEQFF.